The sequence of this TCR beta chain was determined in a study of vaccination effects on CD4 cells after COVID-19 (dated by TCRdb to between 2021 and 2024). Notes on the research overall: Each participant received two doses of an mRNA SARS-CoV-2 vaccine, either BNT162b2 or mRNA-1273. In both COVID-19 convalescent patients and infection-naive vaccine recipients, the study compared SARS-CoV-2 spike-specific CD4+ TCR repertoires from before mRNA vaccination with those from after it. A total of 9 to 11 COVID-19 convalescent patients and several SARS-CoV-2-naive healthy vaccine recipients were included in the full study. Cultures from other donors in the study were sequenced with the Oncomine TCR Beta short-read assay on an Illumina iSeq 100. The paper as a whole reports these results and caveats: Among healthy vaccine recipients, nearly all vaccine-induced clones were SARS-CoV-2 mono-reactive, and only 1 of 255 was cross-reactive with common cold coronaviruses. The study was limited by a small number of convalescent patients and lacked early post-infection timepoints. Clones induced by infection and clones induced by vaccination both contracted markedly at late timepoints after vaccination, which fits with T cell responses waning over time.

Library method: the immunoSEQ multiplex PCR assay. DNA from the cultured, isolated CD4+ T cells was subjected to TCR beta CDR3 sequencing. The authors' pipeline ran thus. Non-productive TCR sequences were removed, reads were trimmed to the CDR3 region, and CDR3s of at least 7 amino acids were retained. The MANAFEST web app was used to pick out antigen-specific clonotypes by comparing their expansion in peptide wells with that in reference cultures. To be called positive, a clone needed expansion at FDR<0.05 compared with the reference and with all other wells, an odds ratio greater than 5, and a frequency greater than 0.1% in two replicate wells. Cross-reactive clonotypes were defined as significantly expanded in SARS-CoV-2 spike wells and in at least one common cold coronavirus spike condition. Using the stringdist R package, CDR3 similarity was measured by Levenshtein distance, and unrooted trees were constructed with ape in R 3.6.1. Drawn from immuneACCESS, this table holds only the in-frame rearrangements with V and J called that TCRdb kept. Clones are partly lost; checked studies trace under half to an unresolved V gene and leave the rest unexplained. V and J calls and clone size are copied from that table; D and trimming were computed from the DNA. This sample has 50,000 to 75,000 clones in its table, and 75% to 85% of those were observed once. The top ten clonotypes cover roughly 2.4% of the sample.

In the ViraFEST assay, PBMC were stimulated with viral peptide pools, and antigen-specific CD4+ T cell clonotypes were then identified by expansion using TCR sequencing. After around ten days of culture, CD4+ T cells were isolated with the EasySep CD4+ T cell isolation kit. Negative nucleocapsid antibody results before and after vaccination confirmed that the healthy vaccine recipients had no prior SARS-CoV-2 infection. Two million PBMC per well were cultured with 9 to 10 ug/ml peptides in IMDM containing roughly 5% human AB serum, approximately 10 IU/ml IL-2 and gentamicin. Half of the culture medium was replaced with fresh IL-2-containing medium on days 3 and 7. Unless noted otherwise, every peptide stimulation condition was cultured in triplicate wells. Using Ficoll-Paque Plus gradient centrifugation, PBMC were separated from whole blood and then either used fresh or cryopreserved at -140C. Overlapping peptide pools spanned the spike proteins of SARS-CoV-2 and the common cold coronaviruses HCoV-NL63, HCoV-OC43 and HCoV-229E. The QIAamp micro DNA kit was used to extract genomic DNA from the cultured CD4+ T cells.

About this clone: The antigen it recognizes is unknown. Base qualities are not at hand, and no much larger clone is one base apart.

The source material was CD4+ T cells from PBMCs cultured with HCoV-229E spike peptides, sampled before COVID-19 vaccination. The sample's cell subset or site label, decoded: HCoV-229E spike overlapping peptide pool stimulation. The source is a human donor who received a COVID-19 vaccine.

The sequenced DNA is TGTGCCAGCTCACGCTCCGGGACTAGCGGGGCAGGGACCCAGTACTTC. It encodes CASSRSGTSGAGTQYF. The chain is encoded by TRBV18 joined to TRBJ2-5; TRBD2 fits 13 bases in the junction. As encoded in the germline V gene, CDR1 is KGHSH while CDR2 is LQKENI. The CDR3 goes from the cysteine to the phenylalanine over 16 residues. The entry retains the CDR3 DNA only, 48 bases that are in frame from base 1. V ends up 4 bases short and J 7 bases short, with an unmatched junction base count of 9.